The next 29 T cell receptor beta chains were all read from a single sample in a study of blood T cells in healthy people across ages. Primed by a sample-barcoded 5' primer and a J-beta primer mix, a second PCR proceeded for about 6 to 11 cycles. TCRdb independently ran MiXCR on the 5' RACE reads; one entry per CDR3 protein. The repertoire holds fewer than 800,000 distinct CDR3 sequences, around 25% seen once, with 9% to 9.5% in the top ten. These data were also reused for a study on T cells of mothers and their children.

The sample comprised blood. Source of these receptors: a boy between 10 and 17 years old in good health.

This clonotype was detected only a few times. This chain joins TRBV9 and TRBJ1-6, with D perhaps matching TRBD1 (5 bases). Germline CDR1 and CDR2: SGDLS and YYNGEE. The germline V and J ends were trimmed by 4 bases and 9 bases, with 20 bases remaining between them. This CDR3 contains 16 residues. CDR3 in amino acids: CASSSGGWGLGSPLHF. DNA for the CDR3: TGTGCCAGCAGCTCCGGCGGGTGGGGACTCGGTTCACCCCTCCACTTT.

The chain uses TRBV6-2 or TRBV6-3 and TRBJ1-2, with D unclear. Trimming removed 4 bases at V and 8 bases at J, with 17 bases between. Germline V gene data show CDR1 as MNHEY and CDR2 as SVGEGT. This CDR3 is 14 amino acids long. The CDR3: CASSSPQKIEGYTF. CDR3 bases: TGTGCCAGCAGTTCACCTCAAAAGATCGAGGGCTACACCTTC.

The V call is TRBV27, the J call TRBJ1-1; 7 bases are a match to TRBD1. This CDR3 is built from 13 residues. Germline CDR1 is MNHEY and CDR2 is SMNVEV (reference sequence). The ends lost 6 bases at V and 6 bases at J; junction bases unmatched: 7. CDR3 residues: CASSRGQKAEAFF. CDR3 sequence (DNA): TGTGCCAGCAGCCGGGGACAGAAGGCTGAAGCTTTCTTT.

V is TRBV28 and J is TRBJ2-7; 8 bases are a match to TRBD1. The CDR3 has 14 residues. CDR1 and CDR2 from the germline V gene are MDHEN and SYDVKM. Trimming at V came to 5 bases and at J to 5 bases, leaving 8 bases not matched to a gene. The CDR3: CASSPQDRVNEQYF. The CDR3 DNA sequence: TGTGCCAGCAGTCCCCAGGACAGGGTAAACGAGCAGTACTTC.

This clonotype was observed once. An end of the junction differs from the germline gene, which may be a read error. The chain employs TRBV7-9 and TRBJ2-7; tentatively, D is TRBD1 (6 bases). CDR1 and CDR2 (germline): SEHNR, FQNEAQ (reference sequence). The length of the CDR3 is 15 residues. In nucleotides, the CDR3 is TGTGCCAGCAGCTTAAGGAATCAGGGGCCGGGCGAGGAGTACTTC. Its translation is CASSLRNQGPGEEYF.

This clonotype was seen a few times. V is TRBV7-3 and J is TRBJ2-2, with D perhaps TRBD2 (5 bases). This CDR3 has 14 amino acids. CDR1 SGHTA and CDR2 FQGTGA come from the germline V gene. Trimming stripped 5 bases from V and 7 bases from J, with 14 bases between. The CDR3 loop reads CASSLGLKSGELFF. The DNA for the CDR3 is TGTGCCAGCAGCCTCGGACTTAAGAGCGGGGAGCTGTTTTTT.

This clonotype was observed a few times. CDR3 bases: TGTGCCAGCAGCGTACAACCTCGGGGGCCCCAAGAGACCCAGTACTTC. It translates to CASSVQPRGPQETQYF. This chain uses TRBV3-1 with TRBJ2-5; either TRBD1 or TRBD2 may fit D (6 bases each). Germline CDR1 LGHDT, CDR2 YNNKEL (reference sequence). The CDR3 totals 16 residues. V lost 5 bases to trimming and J lost 1 base, with 17 bases between them.

This clonotype has just a few counts. The CDR3 sequence: CSIGGPVDTQYF. CDR3 DNA: TGCAGCATTGGGGGCCCTGTGGATACGCAGTATTTT. This rearrangement joins TRBV29-1 to TRBJ2-3, with D possibly being TRBD1 (6 bases). Trimming shortened V by 8 bases and J by 6 bases, and 15 bases separated the two germline ends. The CDR3 is made up of 12 amino acids. CDR1 and CDR2 from the germline V gene are SQVTM and ANQGSEA.

The sample holds a few counts of this clonotype. J is TRBJ2-5 and V is TRBV28, with D possibly being TRBD2 (6 bases). Trimming pared 3 bases from V and 5 bases from J, leaving 10 bases between. This CDR3 region has 13 residues. The germline V gene has CDR1 MDHEN and CDR2 SYDVKM. The CDR3 region is CASSFVRGETQYF. Written as DNA, the CDR3 is TGTGCCAGCAGTTTCGTCCGGGGGGAGACCCAGTACTTC.

In its sample, this clonotype was seen a few times. The chain links TRBV7-3 to TRBJ2-6; 7 nucleotides agree with TRBD2. The CDR3 covers 19 residues. Germline values: CDR1 SGHTA, CDR2 FQGTGA. Unmatched junction bases numbered 15, after V lost 4 bases and J lost 3 bases. In nucleotides, the CDR3 is TGTGCCAGCAGCTCCCCCATGGGGGAGGGGCCCCATGGGGCCAACGTCCTGACTTTC. Residues: CASSSPMGEGPHGANVLTF.

This chain joins TRBV20-1 and TRBJ2-5; D unresolved. V dropped 0 bases and J dropped 5 bases, with 4 bases sitting between them. Germline loops: CDR1 DFQATT, CDR2 SNEGSKA (reference sequence). This CDR3 region has 11 residues. CDR3 bases: TGCAGTGCTAGAGATGTGGAGACCCAGTACTTC. Translated, it gives CSARDVETQYF.

The V gene is TRBV6-2 or TRBV6-3, the J gene TRBJ1-1, with 8 bases lining up with TRBD1. With 0 bases clipped from V and 5 bases from J, the junction kept 11 bases outside the gene matches. Germline V gene lookup returns CDR1 MNHEY and CDR2 SVGEGT. The CDR3 has 17 residues. Here the CDR3 DNA reads TGTGCCAGCAGTTACTCGACGTCCGACAGGGGAGGGACTGAAGCTTTCTTT. It yields the protein CASSYSTSDRGGTEAFF.

The chain uses TRBV29-1 and TRBJ1-2, with D unclear. CDR3 size: 13 residues. V was cut by 7 bases and J by 5 bases, with 17 bases left in between. Per the germline V gene, CDR1 is SQVTM and CDR2 is ANQGSEA. The CDR3 DNA follows: TGCAGCGACTCCCGGGCCCAAACTTATGGCTACACCTTC. Its translation: CSDSRAQTYGYTF.

The chain joins TRBV27 to TRBJ2-1; TRBD2 matches at 8 bases. CDR1 and CDR2 from the germline V gene are MNHEY and SMNVEV (reference sequence). Trimming took 4 bases from V and 2 from J; bases not matched to a gene: 16. The CDR3 spans 19 residues. This chain's CDR3 is CASSSEGRAGGLAYNEQFF. The DNA for the CDR3 is TGTGCCAGCAGTTCGGAGGGCAGGGCGGGAGGACTCGCCTACAATGAGCAGTTCTTC.

A remark on this clonotype: The junction does not match germline at one end; this may be a read error. CDR3 in amino acids: CSVRGTAQETQYF. CDR3 sequence (DNA): TGCAGTGTTAGAGGGACGGCGCAAGAGACCCAGTACTTC. The chain has TRBV20-1 and TRBJ2-5, with D perhaps TRBD1 or TRBD2 (5 bases each). Per the germline V gene, CDR1 is DFQATT and CDR2 is SNEGSKA (reference sequence). This CDR3 is built from 13 residues.

The chain uses TRBV29-1 and TRBJ2-3; D gene unclear. The germline V and J ends were trimmed by 0 bases and 5 bases, with 6 bases remaining between them. The CDR3 extends over 12 amino acids. CDR1 SQVTM and CDR2 ANQGSEA come from the germline V gene. This chain's CDR3 is CSVEDRVDTQYF. In DNA, the CDR3 is TGCAGCGTTGAAGATCGGGTAGATACGCAGTATTTT.

The chain joins TRBV20-1 to TRBJ2-1; 10 bases fit TRBD2. V was pared by 0 bases and J by 4 bases, with 9 bases of the junction left unmatched. Germline V gene sequence: CDR1 DFQATT, CDR2 SNEGSKA (reference sequence). This CDR3 is 17 amino acids long. The CDR3: CSARDPLLAGAYNEQFF. Here the CDR3 DNA reads TGCAGTGCTAGAGATCCCCTTCTAGCGGGAGCGTACAATGAGCAGTTCTTC.

This clonotype was counted a few times. J is TRBJ1-4 and V is TRBV4-3, with 9 nucleotides matching TRBD1. V was pared by 0 bases and J by 6 bases, with 8 bases of the junction left unmatched. CDR1 and CDR2 (germline): LGHNA, YSLEER. The CDR3 contains 17 residues. CDR3 DNA: TGCGCCAGCAGCCAAGAAGCCGGGACAGGGCGAGATGAAAAACTGTTTTTT. It codes for CASSQEAGTGRDEKLFF.

V usage is TRBV5-1 and J usage is TRBJ1-1; TRBD1 might be the D (5 bases). There are 15 residues in the CDR3. Trimming removed 4 bases at V and 0 bases at J, with 13 bases between. Germline values: CDR1 SGHRS, CDR2 YFSETQ. The CDR3 protein is CASSVGGLMNTEAFF. Here the CDR3 DNA reads TGCGCCAGCAGCGTCGGGGGTCTTATGAACACTGAAGCTTTCTTT.

The rearrangement uses TRBV27 and TRBJ1-2; D possibly corresponds to TRBD1 (5 bases). Trimming removed 5 bases at V and 5 bases at J, with 15 bases between. The CDR3 loop spans 14 amino acids. In germline, CDR1 is MNHEY, CDR2 SMNVEV (reference sequence). The CDR3 DNA reads TGTGCCAGCAGTGTTACAGGCCGATTTTATGGCTACACCTTC. Translation: CASSVTGRFYGYTF.

A remark on this clonotype: An end of the junction differs from the germline gene, which may be a read error. The rearrangement joins TRBV19 to TRBJ1-1, with D possibly being TRBD1 (6 bases). The CDR3 has 16 residues. The germline gives CDR1 LNHDA, CDR2 SQIVND (reference sequence). DNA for the CDR3: TGTGCCAGTAGTTCCCCAGGGGAAGTTATCGTTTCTGAAGCTTCCTTT. It is translated as CASSSPGEVIVSEASF.

The chain is built from TRBV6-2 or TRBV6-3 and TRBJ2-5; TRBD1 is a possible D gene (7 bases). The closer fit of TRBJ2-7 to the DNA end suggests the J call may be wrong. CDR1 and CDR2 from the germline V gene are MNHEY and SVGEGT. The CDR3 spans 14 residues. CDR3 sequence reads: CASSYFDRDFEQYF. CDR3 coding DNA: TGTGCCAGCAGTTACTTCGACAGGGACTTCGAGCAGTACTTC.

This clonotype was counted only a few times. This chain uses TRBV11-1 with TRBJ1-2; maybe TRBD1 (5 bases). The germline V gene encodes CDR1 SGHAT and CDR2 FQDESV (reference sequence). There are 13 residues in the CDR3. Trimming stripped 0 bases from V and 6 bases from J, with 8 bases between. The CDR3 DNA sequence: TGTGCCAGCAGCTTAGCGGGGGATGATGGCTACACCTTC. Amino acid sequence: CASSLAGDDGYTF. The full variable domain, its missing parts supplied by reference TRBV11-1 and TRBJ1-2, is EAEVAQSPRYKITEKSQAVAFWCDPISGHATLYWYRQILGQGPELLVQFQDESVVDDSQLPKDRFSAERLKGVDSTLKIQPAELGDSAMYLCASSLAGDDGYTFGSGTRLTVV.

The genes are TRBV29-1 and TRBJ2-7; D uncertain. The CDR3 length is 12 residues. V was trimmed by 2 bases and J by 4 bases, leaving 9 bases between them. Germline CDR1 reads SQVTM; CDR2 reads ANQGSEA. The CDR3 sequence is CSVESLQYEQYF. CDR3 in DNA: TGCAGCGTTGAATCTCTCCAATACGAGCAGTACTTC.

This clonotype was seen many times. The chain recombines TRBV25-1 with TRBJ2-7; no firm D call. The CDR3 extends over 13 amino acids. Germline CDR1 reads MGHDK; CDR2 reads SYGVNS. Trimming stripped 5 bases from V and 0 bases from J, with 8 bases between. The CDR3: CASSQTDSYEQYF. CDR3 bases: TGTGCCAGCAGTCAAACGGACTCCTACGAGCAGTACTTC.

The rearrangement joins TRBV5-1 to TRBJ1-2, with TRBD1 as a possible D gene (6 bases). The V end was cut by 4 bases, the J end by 7 bases, with 26 bases between. Germline values: CDR1 SGHRS, CDR2 YFSETQ. The CDR3 is 17 residues long. The CDR3 sequence: CASSLAPQGQLSGGYTF. Here the CDR3 DNA reads TGCGCCAGCAGCCTTGCTCCTCAGGGGCAACTATCGGGTGGCTACACCTTC. Together with reference TRBV5-1 and TRBJ1-2, the CDR3 gives the full variable domain: KAGVTQTPRYLIKTRGQQVTLSCSPISGHRSVSWYQQTPGQGLQFLFEYFSETQRNKGNFPGRFSGRQFSNSRSEMNVSTLELGDSALYLCASSLAPQGQLSGGYTFGSGTRLTVV.

This clonotype was picked up a small number of times. The chain couples TRBV28 to TRBJ2-5; D may match TRBD1 or TRBD2 (5 bases each). CDR3 length: 14 amino acids. Germline assignment: CDR1 MDHEN and CDR2 SYDVKM. V lost 2 bases and J 1 base, leaving 8 bases between the germline ends. CDR3 coding DNA: TGTGCCAGCAGTTTAGAGGGACCCCAAGAGACCCAGTACTTC. This encodes CASSLEGPQETQYF.

The chain is built from TRBV11-2 and TRBJ1-2; D perhaps matches TRBD1 (5 bases). Trimming stripped 5 bases from V and 10 bases from J, with 17 bases between. CDR1 SGHAT and CDR2 FQNNGV come from the germline V gene. The CDR3 totals 13 residues. CDR3 residues: CASSPRGGDFYTF. The CDR3 DNA sequence: TGTGCCAGCAGCCCTAGGGGCGGAGATTTCTACACCTTC.

The chain carries TRBV19 and TRBJ2-7; D gene unclear. V was cut by 7 bases and J by 7 bases, with 14 bases left in between. CDR3 length equals 12 residues. From germline, CDR1 is LNHDA and CDR2 SQIVND (reference sequence). The chain's CDR3 is CASNSLGIEQYF. DNA of the CDR3: TGTGCCAGTAACTCTTTGGGAATAGAGCAGTACTTC.